The TCR beta chain under discussion was sequenced for a study of CD8+ T cells in alopecia areata. General study points: Greater clonality was observed in lesional scalp samples, especially alopecia totalis/universalis, versus normal scalp. Whereas mice showed it more clearly, TCR sharing across patients was murkier, possibly because of HLA.

This clone was recorded a few times. The antigen is not known. The CDR3 extends over 12 amino acids. Trimming removed 3 bases at V and 8 bases at J, with 8 bases between. Germline V lookup: CDR1 ENHRY, CDR2 SYGVKD. cDNA reverse transcribed from extracted RNA served as the sequencing template. Clones were read by immunoSEQ multiplex PCR, and TCRdb kept only the in-frame ones, dropping some. The data show over 150,000 clones, less than 70% seen once. Stated treatment: oral pan-JAK inhibitor, 5-10 mg twice daily. Lesional scalp punch biopsies and peripheral blood were collected from alopecia areata patients.

Sequencing used CD8+ T cells sorted from blood, obtained at week 24, from a patient treated with tofacitinib. The receptor was derived from a human donor with alopecia areata. This chain links TRBV10-3 with TRBJ2-1; tentatively, D is TRBD1 or TRBD2 (6 bases each). CDR3 residues: CAISEGGYEQFF. In DNA form, the CDR3 reads TGTGCCATCAGTGAAGGGGGGTATGAGCAGTTCTTC.